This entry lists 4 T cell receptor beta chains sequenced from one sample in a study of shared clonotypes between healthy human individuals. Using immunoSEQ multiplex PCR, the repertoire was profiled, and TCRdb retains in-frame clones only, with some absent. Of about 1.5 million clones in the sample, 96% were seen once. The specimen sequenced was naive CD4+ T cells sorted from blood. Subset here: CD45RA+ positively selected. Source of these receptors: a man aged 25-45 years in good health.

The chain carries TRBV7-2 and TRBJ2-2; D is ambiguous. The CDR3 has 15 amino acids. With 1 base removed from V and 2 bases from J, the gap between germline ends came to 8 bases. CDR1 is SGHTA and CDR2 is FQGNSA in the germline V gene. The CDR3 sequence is CASSLVKQNTGELFF. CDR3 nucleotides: TGTGCCAGCAGCTTAGTGAAGCAAAACACCGGGGAGCTGTTTTTT.

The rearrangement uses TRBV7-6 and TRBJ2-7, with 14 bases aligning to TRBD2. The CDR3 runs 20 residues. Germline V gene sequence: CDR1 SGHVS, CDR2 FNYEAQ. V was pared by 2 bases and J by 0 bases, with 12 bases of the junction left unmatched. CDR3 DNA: TGTGCCAGCAGCTTACCCCCCGGGACTAGCGGGAGTTCCCCCTCCTACGAGCAGTACTTC. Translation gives CASSLPPGTSGSSPSYEQYF.

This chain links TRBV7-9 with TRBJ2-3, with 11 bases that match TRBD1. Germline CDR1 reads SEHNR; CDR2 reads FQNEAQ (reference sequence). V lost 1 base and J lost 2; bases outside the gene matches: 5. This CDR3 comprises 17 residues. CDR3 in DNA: TGTGCCAGCAGCTTAGGGAGGACAGGGGGCATCACAGATACGCAGTATTTT. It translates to CASSLGRTGGITDTQYF.

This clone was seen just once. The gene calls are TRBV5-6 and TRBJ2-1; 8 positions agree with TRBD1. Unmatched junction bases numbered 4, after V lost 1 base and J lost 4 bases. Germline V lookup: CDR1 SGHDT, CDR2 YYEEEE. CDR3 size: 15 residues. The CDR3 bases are TGTGCCAGCAGCTTGCGACAGGGGATATACAATGAGCAGTTCTTC. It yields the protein CASSLRQGIYNEQFF.